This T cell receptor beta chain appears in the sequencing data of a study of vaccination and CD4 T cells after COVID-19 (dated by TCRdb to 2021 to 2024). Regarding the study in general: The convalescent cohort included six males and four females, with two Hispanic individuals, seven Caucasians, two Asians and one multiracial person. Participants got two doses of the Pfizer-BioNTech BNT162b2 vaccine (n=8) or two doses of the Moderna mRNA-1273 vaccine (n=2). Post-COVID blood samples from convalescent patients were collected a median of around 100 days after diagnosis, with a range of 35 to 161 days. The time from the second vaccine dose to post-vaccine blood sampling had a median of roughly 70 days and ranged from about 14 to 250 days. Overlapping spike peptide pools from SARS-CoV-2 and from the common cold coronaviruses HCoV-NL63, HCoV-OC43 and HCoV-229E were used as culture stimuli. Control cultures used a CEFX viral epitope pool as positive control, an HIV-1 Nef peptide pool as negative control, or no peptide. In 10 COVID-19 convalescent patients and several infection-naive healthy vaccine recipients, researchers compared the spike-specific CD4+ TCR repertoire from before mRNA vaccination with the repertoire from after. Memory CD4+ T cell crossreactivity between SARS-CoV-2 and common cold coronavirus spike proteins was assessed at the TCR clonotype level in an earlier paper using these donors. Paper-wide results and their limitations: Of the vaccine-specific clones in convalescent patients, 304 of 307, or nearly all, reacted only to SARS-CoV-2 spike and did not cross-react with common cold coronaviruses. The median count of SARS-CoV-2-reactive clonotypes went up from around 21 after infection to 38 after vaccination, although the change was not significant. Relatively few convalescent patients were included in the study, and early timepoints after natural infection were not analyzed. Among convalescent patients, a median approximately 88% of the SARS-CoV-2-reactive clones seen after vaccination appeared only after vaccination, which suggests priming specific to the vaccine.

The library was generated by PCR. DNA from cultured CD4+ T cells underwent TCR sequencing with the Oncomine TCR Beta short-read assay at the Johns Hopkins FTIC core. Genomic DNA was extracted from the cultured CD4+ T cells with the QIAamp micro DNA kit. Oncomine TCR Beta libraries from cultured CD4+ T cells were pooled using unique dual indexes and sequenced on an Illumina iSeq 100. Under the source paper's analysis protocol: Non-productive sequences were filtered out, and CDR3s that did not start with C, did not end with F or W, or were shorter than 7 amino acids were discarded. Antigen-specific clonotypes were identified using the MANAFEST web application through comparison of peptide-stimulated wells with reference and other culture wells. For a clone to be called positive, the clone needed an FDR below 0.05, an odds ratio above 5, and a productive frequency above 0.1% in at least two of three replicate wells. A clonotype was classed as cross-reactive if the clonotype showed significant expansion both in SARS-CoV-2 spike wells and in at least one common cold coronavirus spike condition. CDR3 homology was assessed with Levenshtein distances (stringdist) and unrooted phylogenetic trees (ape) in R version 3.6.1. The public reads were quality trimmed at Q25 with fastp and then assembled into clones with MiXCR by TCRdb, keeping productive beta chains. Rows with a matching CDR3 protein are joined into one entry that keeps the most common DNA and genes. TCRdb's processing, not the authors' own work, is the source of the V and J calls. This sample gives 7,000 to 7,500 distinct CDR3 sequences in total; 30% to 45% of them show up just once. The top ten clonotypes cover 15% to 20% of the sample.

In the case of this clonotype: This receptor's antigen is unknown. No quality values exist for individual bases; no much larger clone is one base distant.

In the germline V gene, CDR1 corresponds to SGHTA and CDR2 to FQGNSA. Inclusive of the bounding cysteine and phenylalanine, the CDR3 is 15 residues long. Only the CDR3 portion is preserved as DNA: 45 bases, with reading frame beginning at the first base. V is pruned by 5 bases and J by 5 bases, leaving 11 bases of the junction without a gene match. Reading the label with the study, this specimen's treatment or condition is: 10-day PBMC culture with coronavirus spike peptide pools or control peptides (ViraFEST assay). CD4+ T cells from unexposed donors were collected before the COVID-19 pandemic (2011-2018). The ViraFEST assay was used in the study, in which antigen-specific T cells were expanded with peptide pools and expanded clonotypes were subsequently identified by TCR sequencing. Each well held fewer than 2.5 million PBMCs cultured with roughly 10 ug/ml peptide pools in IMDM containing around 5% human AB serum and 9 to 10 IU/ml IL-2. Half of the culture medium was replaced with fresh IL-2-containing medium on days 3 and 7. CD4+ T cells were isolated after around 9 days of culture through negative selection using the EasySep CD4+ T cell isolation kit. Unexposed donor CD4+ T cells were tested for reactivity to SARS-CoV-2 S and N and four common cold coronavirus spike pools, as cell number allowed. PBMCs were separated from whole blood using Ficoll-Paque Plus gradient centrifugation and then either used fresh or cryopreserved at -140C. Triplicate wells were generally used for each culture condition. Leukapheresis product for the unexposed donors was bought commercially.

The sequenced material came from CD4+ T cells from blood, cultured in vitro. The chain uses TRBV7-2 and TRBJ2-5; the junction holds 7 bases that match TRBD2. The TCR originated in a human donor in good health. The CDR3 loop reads CASSPRSGEEETQYF. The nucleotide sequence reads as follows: TGTGCCAGCAGCCCGAGGAGCGGGGAAGAGGAGACCCAGTACTTC.